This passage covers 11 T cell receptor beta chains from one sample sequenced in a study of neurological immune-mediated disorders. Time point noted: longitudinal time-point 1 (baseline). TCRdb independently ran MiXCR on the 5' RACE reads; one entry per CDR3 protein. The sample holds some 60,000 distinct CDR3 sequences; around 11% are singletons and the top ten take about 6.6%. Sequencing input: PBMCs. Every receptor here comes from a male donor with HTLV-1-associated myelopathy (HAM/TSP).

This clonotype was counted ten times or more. CDR3 in DNA: TGTGCCATCAGTGAGCCCCCCGGGACAGAGACGGAAGCTTTCTTT. This sequence encodes CAISEPPGTETEAFF. The chain couples TRBV10-3 to TRBJ1-1, with 7 bases matching TRBD1. The CDR3 loop spans 15 amino acids. Unmatched junction bases numbered 11, after V lost 2 bases and J lost 8 bases. Germline CDR1 and CDR2: ENHRY and SYGVKD.

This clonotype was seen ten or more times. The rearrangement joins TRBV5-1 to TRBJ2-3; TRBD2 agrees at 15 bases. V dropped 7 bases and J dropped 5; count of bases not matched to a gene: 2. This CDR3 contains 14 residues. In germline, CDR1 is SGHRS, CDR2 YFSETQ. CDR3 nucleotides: TGCGCCAGCGGGACTAGCGGGGGGCTAGATACGCAGTATTTT. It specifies CASGTSGGLDTQYF.

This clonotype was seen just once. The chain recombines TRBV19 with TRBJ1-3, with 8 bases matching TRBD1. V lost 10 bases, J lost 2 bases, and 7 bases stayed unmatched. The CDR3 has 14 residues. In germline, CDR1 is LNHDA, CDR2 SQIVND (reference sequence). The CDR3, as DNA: TGTGCCAACAAGGACAGGGTCCCTGGAAACACCATATATTTT. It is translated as CANKDRVPGNTIYF. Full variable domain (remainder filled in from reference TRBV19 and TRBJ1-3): DGGITQSPKYLFRKEGQNVTLSCEQNLNHDAMYWYRQDPGQGLRLIYYSQIVNDFQKGDIAEGYSVSREKKESFPLTVTSAQKNPTAFYLCANKDRVPGNTIYFGEGSWLTVV.

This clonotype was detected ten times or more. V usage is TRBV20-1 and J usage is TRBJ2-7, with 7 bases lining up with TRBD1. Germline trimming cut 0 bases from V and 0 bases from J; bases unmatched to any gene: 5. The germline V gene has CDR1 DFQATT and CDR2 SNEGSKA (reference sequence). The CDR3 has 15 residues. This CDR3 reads CSARDGAGGSYEQYF. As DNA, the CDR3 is TGCAGTGCTAGAGATGGGGCAGGGGGCTCCTACGAGCAGTACTTC.

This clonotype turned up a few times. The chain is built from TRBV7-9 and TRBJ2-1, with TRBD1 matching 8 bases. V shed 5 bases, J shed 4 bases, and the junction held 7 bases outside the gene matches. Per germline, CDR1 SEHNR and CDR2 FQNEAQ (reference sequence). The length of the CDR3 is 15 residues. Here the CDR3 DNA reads TGTGCCAGCAGCCCCGACAGGGGCCTTTACAATGAGCAGTTCTTC. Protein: CASSPDRGLYNEQFF.

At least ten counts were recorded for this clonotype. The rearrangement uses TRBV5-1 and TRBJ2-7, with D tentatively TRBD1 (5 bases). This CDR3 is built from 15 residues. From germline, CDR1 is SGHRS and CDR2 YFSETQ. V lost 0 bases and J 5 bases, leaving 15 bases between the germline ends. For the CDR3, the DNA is TGCGCCAGCAGCTTGGGTCGCCCAGGGATCAACGAGCAGTACTTC. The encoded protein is CASSLGRPGINEQYF.

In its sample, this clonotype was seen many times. The DNA for the CDR3 is TGTGCCATCAGGACCTTGGGACAGGGGAACGAGCAGTACTTC. The encoded protein is CAIRTLGQGNEQYF. The V gene is TRBV10-3, the J gene TRBJ2-7, with TRBD1 matching over 10 bases. The CDR3 runs to 14 residues. V shed 6 bases and J 5 bases; nucleotides not matched to a gene: 7. The germline V gene encodes CDR1 ENHRY and CDR2 SYGVKD.

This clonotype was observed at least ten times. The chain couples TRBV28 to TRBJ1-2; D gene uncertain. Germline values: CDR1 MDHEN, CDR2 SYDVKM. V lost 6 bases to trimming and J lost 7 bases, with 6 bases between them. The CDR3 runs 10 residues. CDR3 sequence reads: CASSGGGYTF. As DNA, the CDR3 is TGTGCCAGCAGCGGAGGTGGCTACACCTTC.

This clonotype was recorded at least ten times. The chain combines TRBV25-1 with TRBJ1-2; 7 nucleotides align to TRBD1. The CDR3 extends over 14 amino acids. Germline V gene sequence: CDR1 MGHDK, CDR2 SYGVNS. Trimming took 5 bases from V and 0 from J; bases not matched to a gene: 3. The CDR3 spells CASSLQGANYGYTF. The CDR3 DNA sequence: TGTGCCAGCAGTCTCCAGGGGGCTAACTATGGCTACACCTTC.

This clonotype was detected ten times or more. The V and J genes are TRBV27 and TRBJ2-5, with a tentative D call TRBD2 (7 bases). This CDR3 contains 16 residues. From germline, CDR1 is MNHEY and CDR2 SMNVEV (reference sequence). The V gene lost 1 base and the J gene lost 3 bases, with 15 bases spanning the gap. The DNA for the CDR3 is TGTGCCAGCAGTTTATATTTGGGGGGGCTTAAAGAGACCCAGTACTTC. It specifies CASSLYLGGLKETQYF.

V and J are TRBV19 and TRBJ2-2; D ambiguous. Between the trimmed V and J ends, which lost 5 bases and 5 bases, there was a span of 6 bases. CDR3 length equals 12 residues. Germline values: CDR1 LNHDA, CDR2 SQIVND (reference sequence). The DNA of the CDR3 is TGTGCCAGTAGTGCGATGACCGGGGAGCTGTTTTTT. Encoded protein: CASSAMTGELFF.